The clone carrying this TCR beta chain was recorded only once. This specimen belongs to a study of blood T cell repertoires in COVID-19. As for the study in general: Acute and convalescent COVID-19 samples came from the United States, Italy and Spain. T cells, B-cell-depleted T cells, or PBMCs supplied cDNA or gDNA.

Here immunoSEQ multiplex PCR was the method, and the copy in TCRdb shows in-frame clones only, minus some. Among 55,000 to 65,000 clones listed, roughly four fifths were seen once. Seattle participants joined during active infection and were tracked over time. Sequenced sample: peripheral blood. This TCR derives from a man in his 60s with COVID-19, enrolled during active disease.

CDR3 protein: CASSPGRGWQYF. CDR3 in DNA: TGTGCCAGCAGCCCCGGGCGGGGGTGGCAGTACTTC. This sequence joins TRBV6-5 and TRBJ2-7; 7 nucleotides align to TRBD2. The J segment lost 9 bases and the V segment lost 6 bases, leaving 8 bases of the junction unmatched. CDR3 length equals 12 residues. Germline assignment: CDR1 MNHEY and CDR2 SVGAGI.